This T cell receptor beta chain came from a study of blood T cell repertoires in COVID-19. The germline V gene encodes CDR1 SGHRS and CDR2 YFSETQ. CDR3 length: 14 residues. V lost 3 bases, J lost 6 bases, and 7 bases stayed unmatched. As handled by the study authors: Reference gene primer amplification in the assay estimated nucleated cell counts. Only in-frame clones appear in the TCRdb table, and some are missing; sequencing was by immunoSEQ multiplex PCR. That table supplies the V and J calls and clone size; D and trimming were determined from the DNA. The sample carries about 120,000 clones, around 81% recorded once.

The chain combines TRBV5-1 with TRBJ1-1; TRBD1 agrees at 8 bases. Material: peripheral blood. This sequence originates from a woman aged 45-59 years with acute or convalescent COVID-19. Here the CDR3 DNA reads TGCGCCAGCAGCTCAGGACAGGGATTGGCTGAAGCTTTCTTT. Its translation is CASSSGQGLAEAFF.